The clone carrying this T cell receptor beta chain was observed a handful of times. What it binds is unknown. The length of the CDR3 is 16 residues. With 2 bases removed from V and 3 bases from J, the gap between germline ends came to 14 bases. Looked up from germline, CDR1 is MNHEY and CDR2 is SMNVEV (reference sequence). This sample was taken from a study of T cell repertoires in cytomegalovirus infection. TCRdb re-called the reads with MiXCR, one entry per CDR3 protein. The sample consists of hundreds of thousands of distinct CDR3 sequences, around a third of them appearing once. The source of this sequence is a human donor in good health (CMV status not recorded). Some clones in this sample may be carry-over from other donors' samples. This rearrangement joins TRBV27 to TRBJ2-1; the D gene is possibly TRBD1 (7 bases). This specimen was cultured CD8+ T cells from PBMCs, taken from culture after CMV antigen stimulation. The CDR3 region has the DNA TGTGCCAGCAGTTTAAACCAGGGGGGAAACTACAATGAGCAGTTCTTC. The encoded protein is CASSLNQGGNYNEQFF.